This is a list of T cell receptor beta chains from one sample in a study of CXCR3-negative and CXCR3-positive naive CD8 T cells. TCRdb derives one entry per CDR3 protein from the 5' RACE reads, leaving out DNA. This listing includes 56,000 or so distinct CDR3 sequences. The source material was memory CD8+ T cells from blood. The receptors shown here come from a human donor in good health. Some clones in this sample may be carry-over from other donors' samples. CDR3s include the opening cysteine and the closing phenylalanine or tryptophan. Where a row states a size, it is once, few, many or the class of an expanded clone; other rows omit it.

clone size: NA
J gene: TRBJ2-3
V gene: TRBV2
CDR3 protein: CASSEALISESTDTQYF

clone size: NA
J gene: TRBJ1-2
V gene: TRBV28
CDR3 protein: CASSYLGGLPADYGYTF

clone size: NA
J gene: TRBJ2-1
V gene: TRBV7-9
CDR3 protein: CASSLVVDYNEQFF

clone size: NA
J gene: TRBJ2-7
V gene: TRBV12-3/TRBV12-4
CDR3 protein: CASSFRKDTYYEQYF

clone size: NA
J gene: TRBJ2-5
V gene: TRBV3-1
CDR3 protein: CASSLGLEVVTQYF

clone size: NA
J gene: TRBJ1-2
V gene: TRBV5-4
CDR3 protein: CASSIWTGEHGYTF

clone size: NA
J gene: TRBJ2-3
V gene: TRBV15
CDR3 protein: CATSRDLLDLGDTQYF

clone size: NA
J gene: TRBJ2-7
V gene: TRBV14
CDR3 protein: CASSHDTYEQYF

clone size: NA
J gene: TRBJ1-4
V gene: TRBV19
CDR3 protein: CASSGDRGGEKLFF

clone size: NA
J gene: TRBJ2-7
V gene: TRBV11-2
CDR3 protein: CASSLDWGNEQYF

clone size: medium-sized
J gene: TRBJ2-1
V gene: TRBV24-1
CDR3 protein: CATSDLEPGSEQFF

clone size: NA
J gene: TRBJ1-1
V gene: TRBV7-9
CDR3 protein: CASSLGLDTEAFF

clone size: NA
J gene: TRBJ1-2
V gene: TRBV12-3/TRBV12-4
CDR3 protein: CASSPSQLNYGYTF

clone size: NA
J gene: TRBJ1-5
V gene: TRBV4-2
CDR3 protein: CASSSGGNQPQHF

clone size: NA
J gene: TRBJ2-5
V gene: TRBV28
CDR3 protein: CASSSRLAGFRGTQYF

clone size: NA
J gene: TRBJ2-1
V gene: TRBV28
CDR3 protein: CASSPRPGTRNNEQFF

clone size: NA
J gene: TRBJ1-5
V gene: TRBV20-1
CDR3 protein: CSARDPPAGDSQPQHF

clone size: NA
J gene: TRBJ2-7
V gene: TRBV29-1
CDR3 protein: CSVVEGKSSYEQYF

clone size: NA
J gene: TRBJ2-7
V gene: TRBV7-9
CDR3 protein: CASSHPRDRGSYEQYF

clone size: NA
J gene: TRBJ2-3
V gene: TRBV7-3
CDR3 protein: CASSPTGDTDTQYF

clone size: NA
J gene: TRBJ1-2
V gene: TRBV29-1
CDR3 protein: CSVEEGFNYGYTF

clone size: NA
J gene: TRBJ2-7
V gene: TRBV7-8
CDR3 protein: CASGLAGGTYEQYF